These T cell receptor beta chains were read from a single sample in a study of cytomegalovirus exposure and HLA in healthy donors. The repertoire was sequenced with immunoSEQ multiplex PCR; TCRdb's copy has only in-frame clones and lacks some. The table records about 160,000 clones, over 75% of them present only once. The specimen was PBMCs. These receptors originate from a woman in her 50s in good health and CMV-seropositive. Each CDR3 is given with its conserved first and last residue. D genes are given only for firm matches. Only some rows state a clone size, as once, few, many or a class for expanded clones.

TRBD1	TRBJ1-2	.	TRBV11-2	CASSLRGQGTYGYTF	TGTGCCAGCAGCTTAAGGGGACAGGGGACCTATGGCTACACCTTC
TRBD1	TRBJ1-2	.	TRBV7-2	CASSTREGTDYGYTF	TGTGCCAGCAGCACTAGAGAGGGGACAGACTATGGCTACACCTTC
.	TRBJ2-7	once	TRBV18	CASSPQGNEQYF	TGTGCCAGCTCACCTCAGGGTAACGAGCAGTACTTC
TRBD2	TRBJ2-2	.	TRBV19	CASGAGGSGELFF	TGTGCCAGTGGAGCGGGGGGTTCCGGGGAGCTGTTTTTT
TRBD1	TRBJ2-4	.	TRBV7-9	CASSPHRQGVEYF	TGTGCCAGCAGCCCCCACCGACAGGGGGTCGAGTACTTC
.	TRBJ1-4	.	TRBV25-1	CASSEHGTKANEKLFF	TGTGCCAGCAGTGAACACGGGACTAAGGCTAATGAAAAACTGTTTTTT
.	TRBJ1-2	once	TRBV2	CASRDRTVIYGYTF	TGTGCCAGCAGGGATCGAACAGTAATCTATGGCTACACCTTC
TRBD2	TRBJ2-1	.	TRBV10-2	CASSNTRLASGNEQFF	TGCGCCAGCAGTAACACCCGACTAGCGAGCGGCAATGAGCAGTTCTTC
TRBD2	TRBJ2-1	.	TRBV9	CASSVGRTSGYNEQFF	TGTGCCAGCAGCGTCGGGCGGACTAGCGGGTACAATGAGCAGTTCTTC
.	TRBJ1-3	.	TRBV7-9	CASSLGQGNTIYF	TGTGCCAGCAGCCTAGGACAAGGAAACACCATATATTTT
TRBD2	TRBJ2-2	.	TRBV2	CASSELAGDNGELFF	TGTGCCAGCAGTGAACTAGCGGGGGATAACGGGGAGCTGTTTTTT
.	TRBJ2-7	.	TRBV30	CATGWQANEQYF	TGTGCCACTGGATGGCAGGCTAACGAGCAGTACTTC
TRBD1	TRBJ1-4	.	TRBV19	CASSTRGHRGEKLFF	TGTGCCAGTAGTACAAGGGGTCACAGGGGTGAAAAACTGTTTTTT
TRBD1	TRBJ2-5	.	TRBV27	CASRPTGEETQYF	TGTGCCAGCAGGCCAACAGGGGAAGAGACCCAGTACTTC
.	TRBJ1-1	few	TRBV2	CASSEEVGGAGNTEAFF	TGTGCCAGCAGTGAAGAAGTGGGGGGGGCCGGCAACACTGAAGCTTTCTTT
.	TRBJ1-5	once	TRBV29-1	CSVGQSNQPQHF	TGCAGCGTTGGACAGAGCAATCAGCCCCAGCATTTT
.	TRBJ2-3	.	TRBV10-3	CAISSQGSADTQYF	TGTGCCATCAGTTCACAGGGATCTGCAGATACGCAGTATTTT
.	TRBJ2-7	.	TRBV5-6	CASSLKTVDEQYF	TGTGCCAGCAGCTTGAAGACAGTGGACGAGCAGTACTTC
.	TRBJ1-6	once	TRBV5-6	CASSLVGGYDSPLHF	TGTGCCAGCAGCTTGGTTGGGGGCTATGATTCACCCCTCCACTTT
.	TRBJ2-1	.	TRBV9	CASSADPSPLSDNEQFF	TGTGCCAGCAGCGCTGACCCTAGCCCCCTCTCGGACAATGAGCAGTTCTTC
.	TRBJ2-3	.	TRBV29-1	CSVPTGSDTQYF	TGCAGCGTTCCTACGGGGTCAGATACGCAGTATTTT
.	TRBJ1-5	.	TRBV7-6	CASSLAEDSSNQPQHF	TGTGCCAGCAGCTTAGCGGAAGACAGTAGCAATCAGCCCCAGCATTTT
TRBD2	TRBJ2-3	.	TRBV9	CASSLSGRDVTDTQYF	TGTGCCAGCAGCCTGAGCGGGAGGGATGTTACAGATACGCAGTATTTT
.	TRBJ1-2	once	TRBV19	CASSNRRGRDGYTF	TGTGCCAGTAGTAATCGACGAGGGAGGGATGGCTACACCTTC
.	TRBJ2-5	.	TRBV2	CASKSQGGIETQYF	TGTGCCAGCAAATCCCAGGGCGGAATAGAGACCCAGTACTTC
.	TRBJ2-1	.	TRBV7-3	CASSLDSASYNEQFF	TGTGCCAGCAGCCTAGACAGCGCCTCCTACAATGAGCAGTTCTTC
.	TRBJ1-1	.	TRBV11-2	CASSSLTGSNEAFF	TGTGCCAGCAGCTCCTTGACAGGTTCGAATGAAGCTTTCTTT
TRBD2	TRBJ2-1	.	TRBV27	CASSLYGLAGVSGNEQFF	TGTGCCAGCAGTCTGTATGGACTAGCGGGAGTCTCAGGCAATGAGCAGTTCTTC
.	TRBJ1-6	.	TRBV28	CASSFFWTSRYNSPLHF	TGTGCCAGCAGTTTCTTTTGGACATCCCGGTATAATTCACCCCTCCACTTT
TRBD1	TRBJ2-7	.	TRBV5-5	CASSGGTGSREQYF	TGTGCCAGCAGCGGGGGGACAGGGAGTCGCGAGCAGTACTTC
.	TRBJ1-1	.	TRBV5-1	CASRRGTVNTEAFF	TGCGCCAGCAGAAGGGGGACGGTAAACACTGAAGCTTTCTTT
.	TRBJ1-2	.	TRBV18	CASSPSRASPRGYTF	TGTGCCAGCTCACCCTCCAGGGCGAGTCCCAGAGGCTACACCTTC
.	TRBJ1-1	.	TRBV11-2	CASSPGLKGHLNTEAFF	TGTGCCAGCAGCCCCGGGTTGAAGGGACACCTGAACACTGAAGCTTTCTTT
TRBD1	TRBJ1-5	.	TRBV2	CASSWGQSSNQPQHF	TGTGCCAGCAGTTGGGGACAGAGTAGCAATCAGCCCCAGCATTTT
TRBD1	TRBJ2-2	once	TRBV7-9	CASSLGTGGYTGELFF	TGTGCCAGCAGCTTAGGGACAGGGGGCTACACCGGGGAGCTGTTTTTT
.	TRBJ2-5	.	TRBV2	CASSEVELETQYF	TGTGCCAGCAGTGAAGTGGAGTTAGAGACCCAGTACTTC
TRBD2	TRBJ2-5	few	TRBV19	CASSINGGGGETQYF	TGTGCCAGTAGTATAAACGGGGGGGGTGGGGAGACCCAGTACTTC
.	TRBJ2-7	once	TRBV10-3	CAISEPGDPQYF	TGTGCCATCAGTGAGCCGGGGGACCCACAGTACTTC
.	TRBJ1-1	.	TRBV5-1	CASSLGSRQNTEAFF	TGCGCCAGCAGCTTGGGAAGTAGACAGAACACTGAAGCTTTCTTT
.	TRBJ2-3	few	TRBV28	CASSLWVGGGGTDTQYF	TGTGCCAGCAGTTTATGGGTAGGGGGAGGGGGCACAGATACGCAGTATTTT